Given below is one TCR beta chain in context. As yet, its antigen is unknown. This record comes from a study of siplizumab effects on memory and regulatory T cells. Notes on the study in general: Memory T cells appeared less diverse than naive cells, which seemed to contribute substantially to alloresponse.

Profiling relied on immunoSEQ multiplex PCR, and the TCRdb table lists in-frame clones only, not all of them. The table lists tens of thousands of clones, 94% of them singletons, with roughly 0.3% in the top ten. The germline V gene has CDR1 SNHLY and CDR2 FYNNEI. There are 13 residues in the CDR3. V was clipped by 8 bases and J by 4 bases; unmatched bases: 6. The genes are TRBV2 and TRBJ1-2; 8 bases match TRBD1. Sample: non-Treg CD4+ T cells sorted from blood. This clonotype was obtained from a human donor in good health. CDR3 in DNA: TGTGCCAGCGTGCGGACAGGGAGCTATGGCTACACCTTC. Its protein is CASVRTGSYGYTF.